One sample yielded the 27 T cell receptor beta chains listed below, sequenced in a study of T cells after yellow fever vaccination. MiXCR, run by TCRdb on the 5' RACE reads, gives a single entry per CDR3 protein. This sample carries fewer than 85,000 distinct CDR3 sequences, about 7.7% of them seen once, and the ten largest clones take more than 35%. The input for sequencing was CD8+ T cells sorted from PBMCs, taken on the day of the yellow fever booster vaccination. These receptors were taken from a man younger than 40 who received the YFV17D yellow fever vaccine.

The sample holds many counts of this clonotype. Here the CDR3 DNA reads TGTGCCAGCAGCTTAACAATGGGACTAGCGAACTACGAGCAGTACTTC. Translated, it gives CASSLTMGLANYEQYF. The chain is built from TRBV7-9 and TRBJ2-7; 10 bases map to TRBD2. The CDR3 spans 16 residues. Germline lookup yields CDR1 SEHNR and CDR2 FQNEAQ (reference sequence). V dropped 2 bases and J dropped 3; count of bases not matched to a gene: 7.

This clonotype has just a few counts. The rearrangement links TRBV20-1 to TRBJ2-1; 7 bases fit TRBD2. CDR1 DFQATT and CDR2 SNEGSKA come from the germline V gene (reference sequence). With 2 bases clipped from V and 1 base from J, the junction kept 5 bases outside the gene matches. The CDR3 consists of 15 residues. The CDR3 DNA sequence: TGCAGTGCTAGAAATAGAGCGGGATCCTACAATGAGCAGTTCTTC. This encodes CSARNRAGSYNEQFF.

This clonotype was seen a handful of times. The V call is TRBV9, the J call TRBJ2-1; 9 bases are shared with TRBD2. V lost 0 bases and J lost 7; bases outside the gene matches: 5. This CDR3 region has 15 residues. Germline CDR1 and CDR2: SGDLS and YYNGEE. The CDR3: CASSVGGGRANEQFF. Here the CDR3 DNA reads TGTGCCAGCAGCGTAGGTGGCGGGAGGGCGAATGAGCAGTTCTTC.

This clonotype was observed many times. Here the CDR3 reads CASSSGGGNQPQHF. The CDR3, as DNA: TGCGCCAGCAGCTCTGGGGGCGGCAATCAGCCCCAGCATTTT. The chain joins TRBV5-1 to TRBJ1-5; D is possibly TRBD1 (6 bases). Germline V lookup: CDR1 SGHRS, CDR2 YFSETQ. CDR3 length: 14 amino acids. Trimming pared 3 bases from V and 2 bases from J, leaving 9 bases between. Supplemented by reference TRBV5-1 and TRBJ1-5, the full variable domain reads KAGVTQTPRYLIKTRGQQVTLSCSPISGHRSVSWYQQTPGQGLQFLFEYFSETQRNKGNFPGRFSGRQFSNSRSEMNVSTLELGDSALYLCASSSGGGNQPQHFGDGTRLSIL.

This clonotype was observed a handful of times. This chain connects TRBV6-2 or TRBV6-3 to TRBJ2-7; no clear D gene. Trimming left V 0 bases short and J 7 bases short, with 7 bases between. Looked up from germline, CDR1 is MNHEY and CDR2 is SVGEGT. The CDR3 is made up of 12 amino acids. The CDR3 nucleotides are TGTGCCAGCAGTTACTCTAGCCGGGAGCAGTACTTC. Protein: CASSYSSREQYF.

This clonotype has only a few counts. This sequence joins TRBV11-2 and TRBJ1-1; no clear D gene. The ends were cut back, 6 bases at V and 0 bases at J, with 8 bases in the middle. Germline CDR1 reads SGHAT; CDR2 reads FQNNGV. The CDR3 is 13 residues long. The CDR3: CASSSPMNTEAFF. The CDR3, as DNA: TGTGCCAGCAGTTCTCCCATGAACACTGAAGCTTTCTTT.

There are many counts of this clonotype. The chain combines TRBV12-3 or TRBV12-4 with TRBJ2-3, with TRBD2 identical over 13 bases. With 6 bases clipped from V and 0 bases from J, the junction kept 3 bases outside the gene matches. There are 16 residues in the CDR3. The CDR3 DNA is TGTGCCAGCAGCACGACTAGCGGGGGGAGCACAGATACGCAGTATTTT. Protein: CASSTTSGGSTDTQYF.

This clonotype was detected only a few times. The J gene is TRBJ2-2, the V gene TRBV6-1; 11 nucleotides match TRBD2. The CDR3 has 15 residues. Looked up from germline, CDR1 is MNHNS and CDR2 is SASEGT. V lost 6 bases to trimming and J lost 5 bases; unmatched junction nucleotides: 5. CDR3 DNA sequence: TGTGCCAGCAGACTAGCGGGAGACGGAACCGGGGAGCTGTTTTTT. It is translated as CASRLAGDGTGELFF.

The chain carries TRBV11-2 and TRBJ2-3; 7 bases match TRBD2. This CDR3 contains 17 residues. In germline, CDR1 is SGHAT, CDR2 FQNNGV. V gave up 7 bases and J gave up 0 bases; unmatched junction bases: 13. The CDR3 here is CASTLTWEGSSTDTQYF. Here the CDR3 DNA reads TGTGCCAGCACCCTCACCTGGGAGGGTTCGAGCACAGATACGCAGTATTTT.

This clonotype was counted only a few times. The chain has TRBV15 and TRBJ2-7, with D perhaps given as TRBD1 or TRBD2 (5 bases each). Germline-derived CDR1 and CDR2 are LNHNV and YYDKDF (reference sequence). V was pared by 0 bases and J by 5 bases, with 5 bases between. The CDR3 is 12 residues long. CDR3 sequence: CATSREGDEQYF. DNA of the CDR3: TGTGCCACCAGCAGAGAGGGGGACGAGCAGTACTTC. The full variable domain, completed using reference TRBV15 and TRBJ2-7, is DAMVIQNPRYQVTQFGKPVTLSCSQTLNHNVMYWYQQKSSQAPKLLFHYYDKDFNNEADTPDNFQSRRPNTSFCFLDIRSPGLGDTAMYLCATSREGDEQYFGPGTRLTVT.

J is TRBJ2-2 and V is TRBV4-3; D gene unclear. The ends were cut back, 3 bases at V and 2 bases at J, with 4 bases in the middle. Germline assignment: CDR1 LGHNA and CDR2 YSLEER. This CDR3 is built from 13 residues. CDR3 amino acids: CASSHENTGELFF. The CDR3 DNA reads as TGCGCCAGCAGCCACGAAAACACCGGGGAGCTGTTTTTT.

The chain combines TRBV12-3 or TRBV12-4 with TRBJ2-7; TRBD2 matches 7 bases. CDR3 length: 13 amino acids. V was clipped by 7 bases and J by 3 bases; unmatched bases: 6. CDR3 sequence: CASKGGRIYEQYF. The CDR3 nucleotides read TGTGCCAGCAAAGGCGGGAGAATCTACGAGCAGTACTTC.

This clonotype has a handful of counts. This sequence joins TRBV7-9 and TRBJ1-3, with a possible D match to TRBD1 (6 bases). V was shortened by 3 bases and J by 1 base, with 13 bases between the two germline ends. CDR1 and CDR2 (germline): SEHNR, FQNEAQ (reference sequence). This CDR3 spans 16 amino acids. CDR3 sequence (DNA): TGTGCCAGCAGCTTGTGGGGGCGCAGATCTGGAAACACCATATATTTT. This sequence encodes CASSLWGRRSGNTIYF.

The table lists this clonotype with a few counts. The chain recombines TRBV6-1 with TRBJ2-7; D possibly corresponds to TRBD2 (6 bases). Germline CDR1 and CDR2: MNHNS and SASEGT. This CDR3 spans 12 amino acids. Trimming took off 8 bases at V and 1 base at J, with 9 bases between the two ends. The chain's CDR3 is CASGRPSYEQYF. CDR3 DNA sequence: TGTGCCAGCGGGAGGCCATCCTACGAGCAGTACTTC.

V and J are TRBV4-3 and TRBJ1-4; D is undetermined. Deletions cut 1 base from V and 4 bases from J, with 16 bases between. The CDR3 runs to 17 residues. CDR1 and CDR2 from the germline V gene are LGHNA and YSLEER. CDR3 nucleotide sequence: TGCGCCAGCAGCCAAGGGCCCGTTGACGGTCTTAATGAAAAACTGTTTTTT. It translates to CASSQGPVDGLNEKLFF.

This clonotype was recorded a few times. This chain connects TRBV7-9 to TRBJ2-7, with no clear D. The CDR3 loop spans 14 amino acids. V shed 2 bases and J shed 5 bases, with 13 bases lying between them. Germline V gene data show CDR1 as SEHNR and CDR2 as FQNEAQ (reference sequence). CDR3 bases: TGTGCCAGCAGCTTACCAGGCGTTCTCCACGAGCAGTACTTC. Amino acids: CASSLPGVLHEQYF.

The V call is TRBV14, the J call TRBJ2-7; D is possibly TRBD2 (5 bases). The CDR3 length is 17 residues. CDR1 and CDR2 from the germline V gene are SGHDN and FVKESK. The V end was cut by 3 bases, the J end by 2 bases, with 20 bases between. The CDR3 DNA sequence: TGTGCCAGCAGCCATCCCAACCCACTAGAGCCTACCTACGAGCAGTACTTC. Translation: CASSHPNPLEPTYEQYF.

The rearrangement joins TRBV10-3 to TRBJ2-7; 8 bases are shared with TRBD1. V gave up 9 bases and J gave up 8 bases; unmatched junction bases: 15. CDR1 is ENHRY, CDR2 SYGVKD, per germline. The length of the CDR3 is 14 residues. The CDR3 spells CAMYWDRPLRKQYF. The CDR3 DNA is TGTGCCATGTACTGGGACAGGCCCCTACGGAAGCAGTACTTC.

This clonotype was observed a few times. This sequence joins TRBV7-9 and TRBJ2-2; 8 nucleotides agree with TRBD2. The trim removed 2 bases at V and 5 bases at J, leaving 7 bases unmatched. The CDR3 is made up of 16 amino acids. In germline, CDR1 is SEHNR, CDR2 FQNEAQ (reference sequence). The CDR3 sequence is CASSLLLAGRTGELFF. Here the CDR3 DNA reads TGTGCCAGCAGCTTACTTTTAGCGGGGCGGACCGGGGAGCTGTTTTTT.

CDR3 protein: CASSSPREKDYEQYF. CDR3 nucleotide sequence: TGCGCCAGCAGCTCCCCCAGGGAGAAGGATTACGAGCAGTACTTC. The chain combines TRBV5-1 with TRBJ2-7; D possibly matches TRBD1 or TRBD2 (5 bases each). Trimming cost V 3 bases and J 4 bases, with 17 bases left between them. The CDR3 extends over 15 amino acids. Germline assignment: CDR1 SGHRS and CDR2 YFSETQ.

The table lists this clonotype with a few counts. The chain joins TRBV28 to TRBJ1-1; D gene ambiguous. V was pared by 2 bases and J by 0 bases, with 10 bases between. The CDR3 is 15 residues long. Germline V gene data show CDR1 as MDHEN and CDR2 as SYDVKM. The CDR3 protein is CASSLEAIMNTEAFF. The CDR3 DNA follows: TGTGCCAGCAGTTTAGAGGCCATCATGAACACTGAAGCTTTCTTT.

This clonotype has a count of ten or more. The chain recombines TRBV14 with TRBJ2-3; no reliable D call. The V gene lost 1 base and the J gene lost 6 bases, with 8 bases spanning the gap. The V gene's germline CDR1 is SGHDN and CDR2 FVKESK. The CDR3 has 13 residues. In DNA form, the CDR3 reads TGTGCCAGCAGCCAAGGGTTTGGGGATACGCAGTATTTT. It yields the protein CASSQGFGDTQYF.

In its sample, this clonotype was seen a few times. V gene TRBV7-9 combines with J gene TRBJ2-6; D is uncertain. Germline V gene sequence: CDR1 SEHNR, CDR2 FQNEAQ (reference sequence). Trimming shortened V by 5 bases and J by 4 bases, and 6 bases separated the two germline ends. The CDR3 covers 13 residues. The CDR3 spells CASSPRGANVLTF. In DNA form, the CDR3 reads TGTGCCAGCAGCCCCCGGGGGGCCAACGTCCTGACTTTC.

This clonotype was seen at least ten times. J is TRBJ2-1 and V is TRBV27; D is uncertain. The CDR3 extends over 12 amino acids. Trimming took off 6 bases at V and 5 bases at J, with 8 bases between the two ends. The germline gives CDR1 MNHEY, CDR2 SMNVEV (reference sequence). The CDR3, as DNA: TGTGCCAGCAGCCTTTCCCACAATGAGCAGTTCTTC. Its protein product is CASSLSHNEQFF.

This rearrangement joins TRBV10-3 to TRBJ2-7; perhaps TRBD2 as D (5 bases). V lost 8 bases and J lost 6, with 17 bases in between. CDR1 and CDR2 from the germline V gene are ENHRY and SYGVKD. CDR3 length: 13 residues. CDR3 nucleotide sequence: TGTGCCATCCCAGGTCTTCCGGGAAGCGAGCAGTACTTC. It yields the protein CAIPGLPGSEQYF.

The rearrangement joins TRBV21-1 to TRBJ2-1; whether TRBD2, the table's D call, matches the DNA was not checked. TRBV21-1 is classified as a pseudogene. This CDR3 contains 17 residues. CDR3 in amino acids: CARGAGETPGSYNEQFF. CDR3 DNA sequence: TGTGCCAGAGGAGCGGGAGAAACCCCGGGCTCCTACAATGAGCAGTTCTTC.

The chain combines TRBV4-3 with TRBJ2-1; tentative D call: TRBD2 (6 bases). Germline V gene sequence: CDR1 LGHNA, CDR2 YSLEER. This CDR3 contains 15 residues. The V end lost 4 bases, the J end lost 5 bases, and 15 bases lay between the germline ends. Written as DNA, the CDR3 is TGCGCCAGCAGCCCTACCTCGGGAGTCAACAATGAGCAGTTCTTC. Translated: CASSPTSGVNNEQFF.